This T cell receptor beta chain was sequenced for a study of response to subunit inactivated influenza vaccine. Study findings and constraints: The authors suggested that every seasonal influenza vaccination recruits few new T cells.

In its sample, this clonotype was seen many times. No antigen is known for it. TCRdb fed the RT-PCR reads into MiXCR, producing one record per CDR3 protein. The profile shows some 800,000 distinct CDR3 sequences, around 20% of them singletons. The TCR sequence derives from a man in his forties or fifties who received an inactivated influenza vaccine. Sequencing was performed on PBMCs from blood, taken 5 to 6 days after vaccination.

The CDR3 region is CSTGDSTNEQFF. The CDR3 DNA follows: TGCAGCACCGGGGACAGTACGAATGAGCAGTTCTTC. The chain has TRBV29-1 and TRBJ2-1; TRBD1 matches at 7 bases. Germline V gene lookup returns CDR1 SQVTM and CDR2 ANQGSEA. V lost 8 bases to trimming and J lost 7 bases; unmatched junction nucleotides: 8. This CDR3 contains 12 residues.